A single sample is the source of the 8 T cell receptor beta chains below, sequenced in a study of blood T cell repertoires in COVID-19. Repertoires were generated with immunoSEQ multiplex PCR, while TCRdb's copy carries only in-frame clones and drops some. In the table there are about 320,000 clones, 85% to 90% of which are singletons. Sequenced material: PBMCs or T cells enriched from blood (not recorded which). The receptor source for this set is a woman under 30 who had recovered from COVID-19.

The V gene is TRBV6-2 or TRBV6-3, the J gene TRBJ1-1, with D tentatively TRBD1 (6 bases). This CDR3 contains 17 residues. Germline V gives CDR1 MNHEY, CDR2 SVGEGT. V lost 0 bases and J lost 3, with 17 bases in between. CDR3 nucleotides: TGTGCCAGCAGTTACTCCTCTCGGGGGGCGATCCACACTGAAGCTTTCTTT. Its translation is CASSYSSRGAIHTEAFF.

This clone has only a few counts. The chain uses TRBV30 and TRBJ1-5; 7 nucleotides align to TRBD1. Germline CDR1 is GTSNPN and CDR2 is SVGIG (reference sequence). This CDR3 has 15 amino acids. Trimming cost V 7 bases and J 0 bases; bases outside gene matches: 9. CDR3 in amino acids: CALSGTDYSNQPQHF. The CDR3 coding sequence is TGTGCCTTATCCGGGACAGATTATAGCAATCAGCCCCAGCATTTT.

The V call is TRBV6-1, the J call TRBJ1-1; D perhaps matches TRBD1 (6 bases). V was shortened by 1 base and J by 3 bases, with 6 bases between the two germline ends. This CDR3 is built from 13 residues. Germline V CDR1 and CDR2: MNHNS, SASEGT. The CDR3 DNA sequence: TGTGCCAGCAGTGAAGACAGGGACACTGAAGCTTTCTTT. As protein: CASSEDRDTEAFF.

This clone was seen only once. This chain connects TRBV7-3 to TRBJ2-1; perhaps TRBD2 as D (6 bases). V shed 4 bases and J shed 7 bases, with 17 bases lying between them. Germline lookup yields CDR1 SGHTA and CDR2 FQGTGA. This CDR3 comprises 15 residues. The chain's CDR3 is CASSYGRSPINEQFF. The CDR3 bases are TGTGCCAGCAGCTACGGGAGATCGCCCATAAATGAGCAGTTCTTC.

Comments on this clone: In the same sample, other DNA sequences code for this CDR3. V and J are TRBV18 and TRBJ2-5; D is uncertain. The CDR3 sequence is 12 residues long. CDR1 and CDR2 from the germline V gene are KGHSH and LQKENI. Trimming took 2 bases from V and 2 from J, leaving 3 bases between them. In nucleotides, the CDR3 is TGTGCCAGCTCACCATCACAAGAGACCCAGTACTTC. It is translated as CASSPSQETQYF.

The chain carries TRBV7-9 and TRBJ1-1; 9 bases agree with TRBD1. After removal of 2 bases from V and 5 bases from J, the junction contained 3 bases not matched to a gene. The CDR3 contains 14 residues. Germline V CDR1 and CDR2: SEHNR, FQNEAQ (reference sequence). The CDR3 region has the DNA TGTGCCAGCAGCTTATGGACAGGGGTTACTGAAGCTTTCTTT. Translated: CASSLWTGVTEAFF.

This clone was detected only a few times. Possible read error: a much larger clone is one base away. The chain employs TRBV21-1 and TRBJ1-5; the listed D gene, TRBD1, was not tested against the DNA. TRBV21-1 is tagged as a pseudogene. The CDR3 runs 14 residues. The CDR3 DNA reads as TGTGCCAGCAGCGTTTGGCAGGGCAATCAGCCCCAGCATTTT. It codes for CASSVWQGNQPQHF.

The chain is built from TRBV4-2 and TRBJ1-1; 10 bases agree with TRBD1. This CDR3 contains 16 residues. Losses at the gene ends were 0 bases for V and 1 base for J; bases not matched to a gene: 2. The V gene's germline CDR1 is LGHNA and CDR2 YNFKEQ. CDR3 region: CASSQETGGANTEAFF. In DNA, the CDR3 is TGTGCCAGCAGCCAAGAGACAGGGGGCGCGAACACTGAAGCTTTCTTT.